This TCR beta chain was profiled in a study of blood T cells in healthy people across ages. Isolated per sample were at least 6 million PBMCs. With respect to this clonotype: Its antigen remains unidentified.

Combining a sample-barcoded 5' primer with a J-beta primer mix, a second PCR ran for roughly 6 to 11 cycles. Unique molecular identifiers of 12 random nucleotides labeled each cDNA. Each sample provided no less than 2.5 million CDR3-containing paired-end reads. TCRdb itself ran the 5' RACE reads through MiXCR, one entry per CDR3 protein. The profile shows some 1.4 million distinct CDR3 sequences, about 40% of them singletons. This CDR3 is 16 amino acids long. V was pared by 2 bases and J by 2 bases, with 6 bases of the junction left unmatched. CDR1 is MNHEY, CDR2 SMNVEV, per germline (reference sequence). Findings and caveats of the study: Naive and antigen-experienced cells could not be conclusively compared, given unsorted PBMCs.

The sequenced sample was blood. V and J are TRBV27 and TRBJ2-1; 7 bases line up with TRBD1. This clonotype was sampled from a woman under 30 in good health. CDR3: CASSLVRTGAYNEQFF. CDR3 nucleotide sequence: TGTGCCAGCAGTTTAGTAAGGACAGGAGCCTACAATGAGCAGTTCTTC.